This T cell receptor (beta chain) was sequenced during a study of PD-L1 blockade in urothelial cancer. The overall study: Among blood samples, the median T cell count was some 140,000.

Assay used: immunoSEQ multiplex PCR; TCRdb lists only in-frame clones, some missing. The top ten clones hold 3% to 4.5% of a sample with 50,000 to 55,000 clones, approximately 80% of them seen once. Per the germline V gene, CDR1 is LGHNA and CDR2 is YSLEER. Germline trimming cut 0 bases from V and 1 base from J; bases unmatched to any gene: 4. This CDR3 comprises 16 residues. A total of 1 to 8 samples per patient were collected pretreatment and on-treatment. The clonotype comes from a man in his 70s with urothelial cancer. The chain employs TRBV4-3 and TRBJ1-1, with 8 bases matching TRBD1. This sample comprised PBMCs, obtained around atezolizumab (anti-PD-L1) treatment. CDR3: CASSQDQGARNTEAFF. CDR3 nucleotide sequence: TGCGCCAGCAGCCAAGATCAGGGGGCAAGGAACACTGAAGCTTTCTTT.